This T cell receptor beta chain was recorded in a study of blood T cell repertoires in COVID-19. Across the study: Acute and convalescent COVID-19 specimens originated in the United States, Italy and Spain.

Under the authors' procedure: For nucleated cells, counts were estimated from reference gene primer amplification. Here immunoSEQ multiplex PCR was the method, and the copy in TCRdb shows in-frame clones only, minus some. V and J calls plus clone size are reproduced from that table; the DNA served to infer D and trimming. Of 140,000 or so clones in the sample, around 84% were seen once. The CDR3 covers 14 residues. Germline V gene data show CDR1 as SNHLY and CDR2 as FYNNEI. Trimming cost V 7 bases and J 9 bases; bases outside gene matches: 10. The sample comprised peripheral blood. The genes are TRBV2 and TRBJ2-1; the match to TRBD2 covers 9 bases. The sequence was obtained from a human donor in a cohort sampled during active COVID-19. As DNA, the CDR3 is TGTGCCAGCACGGAAAGGACTAGCGCCGTTGAGCAGTTCTTC. Amino acid sequence: CASTERTSAVEQFF.